This T cell receptor (beta chain) was sequenced in a study of CD8+CD57+ T cells in acquired aplastic anemia. Genomic DNA acted as the template from which TCR beta VDJ combination and CDR3 sequence profiling were carried out. TCRdb independently ran MiXCR on the reads; one entry per CDR3 protein. The table shows 150,000 to 200,000 distinct CDR3 sequences, with 40% to 55% occurring only once. Patients chosen for sequencing had CD8+CD57+ cells that had expanded, as shown by flow cytometry. Sample: sorted CD4+, CD8+, or CD8+CD57+ T cells (not recorded which) from PBMCs. The sequence was obtained from a human donor with aplastic anemia.

The DNA for the CDR3 is TGTGCCAGTAGTCTGCGGACGGCCTCCTACGAGCAGTACTTC. This sequence encodes CASSLRTASYEQYF. The chain joins TRBV19 to TRBJ2-7; D unresolved. Germline V lookup: CDR1 LNHDA, CDR2 SQIVND (reference sequence). The CDR3 spans 14 residues. Trimming took off 5 bases at V and 0 bases at J, with 11 bases between the two ends.